The 10 T cell receptor beta chains given below trace back to one sample, sequenced in a study of T cells in Graves' hyperthyroidism and ophthalmopathy. There were TCR beta CDR3 regions amplified from RNA transcripts. RT-PCR in the first round (using the HTBI primer set) targeted the TCR CDR3. TCRdb processed the multiplex PCR reads anew with MiXCR; each CDR3 protein has one entry. The sample has 550,000 to 600,000 distinct CDR3 sequences; 12% to 15% are singletons. Source material: blood. The receptors come from a woman under 30 with Graves' ophthalmopathy.

This clonotype was detected many times. The gene calls are TRBV12-3 or TRBV12-4 and TRBJ2-7, with D perhaps matching TRBD1 (6 bases). Trimming removed 4 bases at V and 0 bases at J, with 7 bases between. The CDR3 is made up of 13 amino acids. In DNA, the CDR3 is TGTGCCAGCAGTTCAGGGGTCTCCTACGAGCAGTACTTC. Protein: CASSSGVSYEQYF.

This clonotype was seen at least ten times. This chain links TRBV11-3 with TRBJ1-1; D unclear. Germline values: CDR1 SGHNT, CDR2 YENEEA. Trimming pared 0 bases from V and 6 bases from J, leaving 5 bases between. The CDR3 is 12 amino acids. CDR3 residues: CASSLETAEAFF. The CDR3 DNA reads as TGTGCCAGCAGCTTAGAAACGGCTGAAGCTTTCTTT.

This clonotype was detected ten times or more. This sequence joins TRBV29-1 and TRBJ2-7, with a weak D call TRBD2 (5 bases). The CDR3 spans 16 residues. The ends were cut back, 1 base at V and 6 bases at J, with 22 bases in the middle. The germline gives CDR1 SQVTM, CDR2 ANQGSEA. The CDR3 sequence: CSVEAEGHWFSSEQYF. The CDR3 nucleotides read TGCAGCGTTGAAGCCGAGGGTCACTGGTTCAGCAGCGAGCAGTACTTC.

This clonotype appeared many times. The chain combines TRBV20-1 with TRBJ2-1; the D gene is possibly TRBD2 (5 bases). Germline loops: CDR1 DFQATT, CDR2 SNEGSKA (reference sequence). With 5 bases removed from V and 3 bases from J, the gap between germline ends came to 14 bases. The CDR3 is made up of 14 amino acids. CDR3 in amino acids: CSASHPRGYNEQFF. CDR3 nucleotides: TGCAGTGCTTCCCATCCTCGGGGCTACAATGAGCAGTTCTTC.

This clonotype occurred many times. This rearrangement joins TRBV29-1 to TRBJ1-1, with a weak D call TRBD1 (5 bases). This CDR3 region has 12 residues. From germline, CDR1 is SQVTM and CDR2 ANQGSEA. V gave up 5 bases and J gave up 5 bases, with 12 bases separating them. CDR3 in DNA: TGCAGCGTTACGGGACGAGGGACTGAAGCTTTCTTT. It codes for CSVTGRGTEAFF.

This rearrangement joins TRBV20-1 to TRBJ2-7, with 7 bases that match TRBD1. Germline trimming cut 5 bases from V and 0 bases from J; bases unmatched to any gene: 7. Germline-derived CDR1 and CDR2 are DFQATT and SNEGSKA (reference sequence). The CDR3 loop spans 14 amino acids. CDR3 nucleotides: TGCAGTGCTGGACCGGGACAGAGCTCCTACGAGCAGTACTTC. This encodes CSAGPGQSSYEQYF.

This clonotype was seen only a few times. The genes are TRBV15 and TRBJ2-2, with D maybe TRBD2 (6 bases). The CDR3 runs 17 residues. V dropped 5 bases and J dropped 6 bases, with 22 bases sitting between them. Germline assignment: CDR1 LNHNV and CDR2 YYDKDF (reference sequence). The CDR3, as DNA: TGTGCCACCAGCCCCCGAGTAGGCACTAGCCCGGCCGGGGAGCTGTTTTTT. This sequence encodes CATSPRVGTSPAGELFF. Together with reference TRBV15 and TRBJ2-2, the CDR3 gives the full variable domain: DAMVIQNPRYQVTQFGKPVTLSCSQTLNHNVMYWYQQKSSQAPKLLFHYYDKDFNNEADTPDNFQSRRPNTSFCFLDIRSPGLGDTAMYLCATSPRVGTSPAGELFFGEGSRLTVL.

This clonotype was detected only a few times. CDR3 in amino acids: CASSLRGEQPQHF. CDR3 DNA: TGTGCCAGCAGTTTGCGGGGTGAGCAGCCCCAGCATTTT. V gene TRBV27 combines with J gene TRBJ1-5; D gene uncertain. The V gene lost 3 bases and the J gene lost 7 bases, with 10 bases spanning the gap. Germline CDR1 reads MNHEY; CDR2 reads SMNVEV (reference sequence). This CDR3 region has 13 residues.

The CDR3 nucleotides read TGTGCCAGCAGTTTAGGGCCGGGACTAGCGGGAGACAATGAGCAGTTCTTC. Translated: CASSLGPGLAGDNEQFF. The chain employs TRBV27 and TRBJ2-1; TRBD2 agrees at 14 bases. With 2 bases clipped from V and 5 bases from J, the junction kept 5 bases outside the gene matches. The CDR3 spans 17 residues. Germline V CDR1 and CDR2: MNHEY, SMNVEV (reference sequence).

The V and J genes are TRBV7-2 and TRBJ1-2; TRBD1 aligns across 10 bases. Trimming cost V 5 bases and J 5 bases; bases outside gene matches: 14. This CDR3 has 17 amino acids. CDR1 is SGHTA, CDR2 FQGNSA, per germline. The CDR3 DNA is TGTGCCAGCAGCCTCAATTTCCGGGACAGGGGTGCATATGGCTACACCTTC. This gives the protein CASSLNFRDRGAYGYTF. Supplemented by reference TRBV7-2 and TRBJ1-2, the full variable domain reads GAGVSQSPSNKVTEKGKDVELRCDPISGHTALYWYRQSLGQGLEFLIYFQGNSAPDKSGLPSDRFSAERTGGSVSTLTIQRTQQEDSAVYLCASSLNFRDRGAYGYTFGSGTRLTVV.